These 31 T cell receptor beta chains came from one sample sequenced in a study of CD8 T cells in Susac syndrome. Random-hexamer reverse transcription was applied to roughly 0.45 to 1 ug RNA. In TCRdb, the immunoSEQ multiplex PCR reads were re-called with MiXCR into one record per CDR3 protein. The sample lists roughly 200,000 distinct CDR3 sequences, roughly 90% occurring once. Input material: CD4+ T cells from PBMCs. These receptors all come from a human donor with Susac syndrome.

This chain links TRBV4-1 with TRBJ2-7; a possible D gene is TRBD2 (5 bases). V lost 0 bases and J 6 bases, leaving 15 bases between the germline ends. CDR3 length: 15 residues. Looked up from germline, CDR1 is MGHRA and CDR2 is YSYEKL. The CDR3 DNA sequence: TGCGCCAGCAGCCAAGATTCAGGCGGGTGGGGCGAGCAGTACTTC. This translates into CASSQDSGGWGEQYF.

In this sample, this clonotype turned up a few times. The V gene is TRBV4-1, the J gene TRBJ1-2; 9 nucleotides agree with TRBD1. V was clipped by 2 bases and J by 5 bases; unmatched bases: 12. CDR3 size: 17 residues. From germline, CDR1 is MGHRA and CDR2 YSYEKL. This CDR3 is CASSQSLQGARGYGYTF. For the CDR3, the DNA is TGCGCCAGCAGCCAATCCTTACAGGGGGCCCGAGGGTATGGCTACACCTTC.

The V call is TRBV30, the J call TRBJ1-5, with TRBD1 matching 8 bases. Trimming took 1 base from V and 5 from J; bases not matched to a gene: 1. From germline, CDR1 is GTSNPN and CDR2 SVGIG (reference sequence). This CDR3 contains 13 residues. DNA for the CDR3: TGTGCCTGGAGTGAGACAGGGGATCAGCCCCAGCATTTT. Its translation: CAWSETGDQPQHF.

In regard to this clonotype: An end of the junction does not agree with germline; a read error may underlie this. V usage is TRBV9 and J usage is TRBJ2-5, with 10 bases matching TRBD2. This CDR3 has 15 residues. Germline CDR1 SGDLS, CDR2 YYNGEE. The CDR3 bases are TGTGCCAGCAGCCTTGGGAGCGGGAGGGCGGAGATCCAGTACTTC. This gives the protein CASSLGSGRAEIQYF.

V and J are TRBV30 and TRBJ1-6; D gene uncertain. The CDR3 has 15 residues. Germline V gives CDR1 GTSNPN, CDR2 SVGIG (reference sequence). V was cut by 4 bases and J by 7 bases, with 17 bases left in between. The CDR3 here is CAWNPHSSENSPLHF. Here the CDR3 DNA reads TGTGCCTGGAATCCGCACTCAAGTGAGAATTCACCCCTCCACTTT. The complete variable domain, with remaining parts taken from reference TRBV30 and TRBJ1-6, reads SQTIHQWPATLVQPVGSPLSLECTVEGTSNPNLYWYRQAAGRGLQLLFYSVGIGQISSEVPQNLSASRPQDRQFILSSKKLLLSDSGFYLCAWNPHSSENSPLHFGNGTRLTVT.

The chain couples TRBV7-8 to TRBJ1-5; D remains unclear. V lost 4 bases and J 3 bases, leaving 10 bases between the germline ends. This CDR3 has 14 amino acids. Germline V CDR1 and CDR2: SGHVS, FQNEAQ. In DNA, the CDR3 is TGTGCCAGCAGCTCCAGACGTATCAATCAGCCCCAGCATTTT. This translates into CASSSRRINQPQHF.

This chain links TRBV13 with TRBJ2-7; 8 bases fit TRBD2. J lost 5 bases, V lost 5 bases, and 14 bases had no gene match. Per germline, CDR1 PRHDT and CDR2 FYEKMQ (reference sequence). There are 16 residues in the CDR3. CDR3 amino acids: CASSHFGLARIHEQYF. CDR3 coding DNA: TGTGCCAGCAGCCATTTCGGACTAGCTAGGATCCACGAGCAGTACTTC.

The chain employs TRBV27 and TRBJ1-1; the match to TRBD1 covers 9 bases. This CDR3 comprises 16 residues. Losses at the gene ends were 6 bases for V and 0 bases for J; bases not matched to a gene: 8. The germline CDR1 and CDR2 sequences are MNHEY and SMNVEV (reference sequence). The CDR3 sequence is CASRPGTGNMNTEAFF. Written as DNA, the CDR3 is TGTGCCAGCAGACCCGGGACAGGGAATATGAACACTGAAGCTTTCTTT.

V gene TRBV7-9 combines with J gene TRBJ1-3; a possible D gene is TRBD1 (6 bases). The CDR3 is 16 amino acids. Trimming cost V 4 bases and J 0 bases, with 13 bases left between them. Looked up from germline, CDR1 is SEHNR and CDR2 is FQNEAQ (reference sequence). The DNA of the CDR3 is TGTGCCAGCAGCTCCAGGACAGCTTTCTCTGGAAACACCATATATTTT. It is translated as CASSSRTAFSGNTIYF.

CDR3 residues: CASSPGQVAGNTIYF. Here the CDR3 DNA reads TGTGCCAGCAGTCCCGGACAGGTGGCTGGAAACACCATATATTTT. This chain uses TRBV6-5 with TRBJ1-3; TRBD1 agrees at 7 bases. V was pared by 5 bases and J by 2 bases, with 6 bases of the junction left unmatched. In germline, CDR1 is MNHEY, CDR2 SVGAGI. This CDR3 comprises 15 residues.

DNA for the CDR3: TGTGCCAGCAGGTGGACAGGGTCCCTAAACACTGAAGCTTTCTTT. It translates to CASRWTGSLNTEAFF. This chain uses TRBV6-5 with TRBJ1-1, with 8 nucleotides matching TRBD1. CDR3 length: 15 residues. Per the germline V gene, CDR1 is MNHEY and CDR2 is SVGAGI. V dropped 6 bases and J dropped 2; count of bases not matched to a gene: 8.

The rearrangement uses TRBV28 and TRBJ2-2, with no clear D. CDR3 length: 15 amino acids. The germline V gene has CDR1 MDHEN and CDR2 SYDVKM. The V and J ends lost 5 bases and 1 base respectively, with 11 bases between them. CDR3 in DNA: TGTGCCAGCAGTCTTCCCCTAGGGAACACCGGGGAGCTGTTTTTT. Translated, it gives CASSLPLGNTGELFF. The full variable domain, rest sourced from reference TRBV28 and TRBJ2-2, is DVKVTQSSRYLVKRTGEKVFLECVQDMDHENMFWYRQDPGLGLRLIYFSYDVKMKEKGDIPEGYSVSREKKERFSLILESASTNQTSMYLCASSLPLGNTGELFFGEGSRLTVL.

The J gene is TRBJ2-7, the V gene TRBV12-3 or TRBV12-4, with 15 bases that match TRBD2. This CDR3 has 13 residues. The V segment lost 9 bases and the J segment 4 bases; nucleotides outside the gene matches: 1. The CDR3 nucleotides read TGTGCCAGGGGGACTAGCGGGGGGTACGAGCAGTACTTC. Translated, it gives CARGTSGGYEQYF.

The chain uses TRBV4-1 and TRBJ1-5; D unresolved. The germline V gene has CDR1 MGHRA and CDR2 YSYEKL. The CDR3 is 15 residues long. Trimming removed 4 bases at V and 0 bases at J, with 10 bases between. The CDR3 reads CASSPVPISNQPQHF. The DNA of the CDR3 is TGCGCCAGCAGCCCAGTCCCTATTAGCAATCAGCCCCAGCATTTT.

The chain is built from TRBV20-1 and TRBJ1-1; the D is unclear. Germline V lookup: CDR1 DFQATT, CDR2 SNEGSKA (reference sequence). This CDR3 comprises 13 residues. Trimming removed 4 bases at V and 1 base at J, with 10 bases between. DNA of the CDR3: TGCAGTGCTAATCCGGCAGCGAACACTGAAGCTTTCTTT. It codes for CSANPAANTEAFF.

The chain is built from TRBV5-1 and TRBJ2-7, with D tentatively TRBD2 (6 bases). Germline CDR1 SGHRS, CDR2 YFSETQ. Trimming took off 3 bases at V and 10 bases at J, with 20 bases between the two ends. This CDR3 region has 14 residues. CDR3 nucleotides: TGCGCCAGCAGCTCCGAACCCCCTCGACTAGTTCAGTACTTC. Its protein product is CASSSEPPRLVQYF.

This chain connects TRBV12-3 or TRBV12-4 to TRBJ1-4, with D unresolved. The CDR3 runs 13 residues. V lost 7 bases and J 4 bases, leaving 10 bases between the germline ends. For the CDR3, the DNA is TGTGCCAGCAACAGACTACTTAATGAAAAACTGTTTTTT. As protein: CASNRLLNEKLFF.

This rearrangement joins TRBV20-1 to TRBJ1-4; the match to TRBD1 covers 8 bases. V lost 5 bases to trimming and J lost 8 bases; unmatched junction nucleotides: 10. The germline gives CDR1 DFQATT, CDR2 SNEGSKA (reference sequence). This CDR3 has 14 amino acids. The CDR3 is CSAGPGTGQEKLFF. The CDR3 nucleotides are TGCAGTGCTGGCCCCGGGACAGGTCAAGAAAAACTGTTTTTT.

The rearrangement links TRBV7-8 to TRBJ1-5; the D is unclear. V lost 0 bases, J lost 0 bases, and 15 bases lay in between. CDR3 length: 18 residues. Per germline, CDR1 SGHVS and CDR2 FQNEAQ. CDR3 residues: CASSLAGSTGYSNQPQHF. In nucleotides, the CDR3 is TGTGCCAGCAGCTTAGCCGGCAGTACGGGCTATAGCAATCAGCCCCAGCATTTT.

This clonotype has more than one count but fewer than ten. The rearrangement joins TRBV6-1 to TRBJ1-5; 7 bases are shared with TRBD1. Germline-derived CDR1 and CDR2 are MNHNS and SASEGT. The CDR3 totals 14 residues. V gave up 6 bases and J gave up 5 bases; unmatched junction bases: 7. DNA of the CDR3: TGTGCCAGCAGGAAGGGACAGAACTATCAGCCCCAGCATTTT. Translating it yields CASRKGQNYQPQHF.

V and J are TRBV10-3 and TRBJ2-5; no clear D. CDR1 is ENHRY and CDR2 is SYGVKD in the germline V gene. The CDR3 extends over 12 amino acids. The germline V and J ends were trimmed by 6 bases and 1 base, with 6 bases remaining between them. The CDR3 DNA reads TGTGCCATCAGCCAGTCCCAAGAGACCCAGTACTTC. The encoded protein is CAISQSQETQYF.

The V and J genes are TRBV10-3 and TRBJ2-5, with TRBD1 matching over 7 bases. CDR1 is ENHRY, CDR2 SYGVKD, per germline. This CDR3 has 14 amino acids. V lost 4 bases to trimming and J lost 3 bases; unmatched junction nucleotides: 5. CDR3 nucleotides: TGTGCCATCAGTGGCTTCGGACAGGAAGAGACCCAGTACTTC. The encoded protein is CAISGFGQEETQYF.

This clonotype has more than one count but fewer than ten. The CDR3 region has the DNA TGCAGCGGGACCCCGGACCCTGGCACAGATACGCAGTATTTT. Its protein is CSGTPDPGTDTQYF. The chain combines TRBV29-1 with TRBJ2-3; D is unclear. Germline V gives CDR1 SQVTM, CDR2 ANQGSEA. The CDR3 spans 14 residues. Between the trimmed V and J ends, which lost 7 bases and 1 base, there was a span of 15 bases.

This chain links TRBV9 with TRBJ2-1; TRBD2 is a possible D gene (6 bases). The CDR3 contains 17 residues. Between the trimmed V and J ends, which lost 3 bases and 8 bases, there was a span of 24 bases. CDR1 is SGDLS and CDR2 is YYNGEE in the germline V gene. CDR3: CASSAPVVAGKGDEQFF. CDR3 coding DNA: TGTGCCAGCAGCGCCCCCGTTGTTGCGGGGAAGGGTGATGAGCAGTTCTTC. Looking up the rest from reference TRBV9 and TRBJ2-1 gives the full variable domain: DSGVTQTPKHLITATGQRVTLRCSPRSGDLSVYWYQQSLDQGLQFLIQYYNGEERAKGNILERFSAQQFPDLHSELNLSSLELGDSALYFCASSAPVVAGKGDEQFFGPGTRLTVL.

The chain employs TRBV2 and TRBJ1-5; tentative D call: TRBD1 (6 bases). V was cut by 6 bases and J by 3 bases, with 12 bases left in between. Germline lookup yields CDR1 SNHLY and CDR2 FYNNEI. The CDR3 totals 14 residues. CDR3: CASSDRLLNQPQHF. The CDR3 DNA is TGTGCCAGCAGCGACAGGTTACTCAATCAGCCCCAGCATTTT.

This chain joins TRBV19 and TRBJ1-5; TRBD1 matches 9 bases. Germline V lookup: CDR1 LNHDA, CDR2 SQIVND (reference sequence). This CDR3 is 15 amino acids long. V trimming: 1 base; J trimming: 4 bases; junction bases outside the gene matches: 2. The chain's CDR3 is CASSIVQGANQPQHF. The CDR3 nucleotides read TGTGCCAGTAGTATAGTACAGGGGGCTAATCAGCCCCAGCATTTT.

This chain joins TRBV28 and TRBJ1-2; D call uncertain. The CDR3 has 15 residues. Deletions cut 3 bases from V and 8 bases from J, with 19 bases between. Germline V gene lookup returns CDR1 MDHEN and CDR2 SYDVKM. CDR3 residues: CASSFGPFRHYGYTF. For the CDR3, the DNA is TGTGCCAGCAGTTTTGGGCCTTTTAGACATTACGGCTACACCTTC.

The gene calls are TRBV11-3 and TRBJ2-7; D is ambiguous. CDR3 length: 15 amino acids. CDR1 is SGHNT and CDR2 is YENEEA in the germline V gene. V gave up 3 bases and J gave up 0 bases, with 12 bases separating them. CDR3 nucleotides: TGTGCCAGCAGCTTGTTACTGCCTAGCTCCTACGAGCAGTACTTC. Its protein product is CASSLLLPSSYEQYF.

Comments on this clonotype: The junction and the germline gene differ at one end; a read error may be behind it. CDR3 region: CASSWTGDSEQYF. The DNA of the CDR3 is TGTGCTAGCAGCTGGACAGGGGACTCCGAGCAGTACTTC. The rearrangement uses TRBV7-6 and TRBJ2-7; TRBD1 matches 9 bases. Germline V gives CDR1 SGHVS, CDR2 FNYEAQ. The CDR3 consists of 13 residues.

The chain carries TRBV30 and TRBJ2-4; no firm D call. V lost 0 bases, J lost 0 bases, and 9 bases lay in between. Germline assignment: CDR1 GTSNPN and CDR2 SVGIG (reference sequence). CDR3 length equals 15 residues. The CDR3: CAWSVGQIAKNIQYF. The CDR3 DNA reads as TGTGCCTGGAGTGTAGGGCAGATAGCCAAAAACATTCAGTACTTC.

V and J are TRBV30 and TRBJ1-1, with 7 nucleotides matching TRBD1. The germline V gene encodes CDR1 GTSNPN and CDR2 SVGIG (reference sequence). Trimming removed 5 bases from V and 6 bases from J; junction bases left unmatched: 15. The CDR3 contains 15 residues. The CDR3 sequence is CAWGGTVSSPAEAFF. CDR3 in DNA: TGTGCCTGGGGAGGGACAGTATCCTCCCCGGCTGAAGCTTTCTTT.